The 24 T cell receptor beta chains below were found in one sample sequenced in a study of regulatory T cells in long-lasting Graves disease. Researchers made TCR beta libraries by using iRepertoire HTBI primers and running Arm-PCR on CDR3 regions. MiXCR, run by TCRdb on the multiplex PCR reads, gives a single entry per CDR3 protein. Among hundreds of thousands of distinct CDR3 sequences, about 22% were seen once, and the ten largest hold about an eighth. As for time point: persistent/refractory GD, antithyroid drugs over 5 years with positive TRAb. The TCR library used RNA extracted from PBMCs. This sample comprised peripheral blood mononuclear cells (PBMCs), obtained when the disease was refractory, from a patient treated with antithyroid drugs. The receptors shown here come from a female donor with Graves disease.

There are many counts of this clonotype. The chain joins TRBV25-1 to TRBJ2-7; 7 bases agree with TRBD1. The V and J ends lost 8 bases and 4 bases, in that order; junction bases with no gene match: 8. Germline loops: CDR1 MGHDK, CDR2 SYGVNS. This CDR3 is 13 amino acids long. This CDR3 reads CASLPPGGYEQYF. CDR3 DNA: TGTGCCAGCTTACCTCCAGGGGGTTACGAGCAGTACTTC.

Comments on this clonotype: Mismatch with germline at one junction end may stem from a read error. The gene calls are TRBV6-2 or TRBV6-3 and TRBJ1-1; perhaps TRBD1 as D (6 bases). CDR3 size: 12 residues. Germline lookup yields CDR1 MNHEY and CDR2 SVGEGT. The CDR3 sequence: CASSSQGFEASF. The CDR3 nucleotides read TGTGCCAGCAGTTCACAGGGATTTGAAGCTTCCTTT.

This clonotype occurred many times. V and J are TRBV28 and TRBJ1-1; D possibly corresponds to TRBD1 (5 bases). In germline, CDR1 is MDHEN, CDR2 SYDVKM. The CDR3 is 14 amino acids. Trimming pared 3 bases from V and 4 bases from J, leaving 12 bases between. CDR3 sequence: CASSFWQGGTEAFF. Written as DNA, the CDR3 is TGTGCCAGCAGTTTTTGGCAGGGAGGCACTGAAGCTTTCTTT.

This clonotype appeared many times. CDR3 protein: CASGGGTQEGEAFF. In DNA form, the CDR3 reads TGTGCCAGTGGGGGCGGGACACAAGAGGGTGAAGCTTTCTTT. The chain couples TRBV19 to TRBJ1-1, with D tentatively TRBD1 (6 bases). CDR3 size: 14 residues. Germline V gives CDR1 LNHDA, CDR2 SQIVND (reference sequence). V was trimmed by 8 bases and J by 7 bases, leaving 20 bases between them.

This clonotype was recorded at least ten times. The V gene is TRBV27, the J gene TRBJ2-7; D might be TRBD1 (5 bases). The germline gives CDR1 MNHEY, CDR2 SMNVEV (reference sequence). The V end was cut by 2 bases, the J end by 5 bases, with 13 bases between. CDR3 length: 14 amino acids. CDR3 sequence: CASSLRAGPHEQYF. CDR3 coding DNA: TGTGCCAGCAGTTTAAGGGCAGGGCCCCACGAGCAGTACTTC.

The rearrangement joins TRBV25-1 to TRBJ2-7; D uncertain. Germline CDR1 is MGHDK and CDR2 is SYGVNS. The V and J ends lost 0 bases and 6 bases respectively, with 9 bases between them. This CDR3 contains 13 residues. The CDR3 spells CASSEYPSGEQYF. The CDR3 nucleotides read TGTGCCAGCAGTGAATACCCCTCGGGCGAGCAGTACTTC.

A remark on this clonotype: A read error may account for a junction end that differs from germline. This chain connects TRBV12-3 or TRBV12-4 to TRBJ2-2; TRBD2 might be the D (6 bases). The CDR3 is made up of 14 amino acids. The chain's CDR3 is CTSSQLAGTGELFF. The CDR3 bases are TGTACCAGCAGTCAACTAGCAGGGACCGGGGAGCTGTTTTTT.

Concerning this clonotype: Possible read error: a much larger clone is one base away. The chain combines TRBV7-8 with TRBJ2-4; D remains ambiguous. Looked up from germline, CDR1 is SGHVS and CDR2 is FQNEAQ. The CDR3 extends over 14 amino acids. Trimming pared 5 bases from V and 9 bases from J, leaving 17 bases between. The CDR3 protein is CASSPRVGSTIQYF. As DNA, the CDR3 is TGTGCCAGCAGCCCCCGGGTGGGGTCAACCATTCAGTACTTC.

The sample holds many counts of this clonotype. The rearrangement uses TRBV7-2 and TRBJ1-2; TRBD1 is a possible D gene (5 bases). Germline V gene sequence: CDR1 SGHTA, CDR2 FQGNSA. V lost 2 bases and J 3 bases, leaving 16 bases between the germline ends. The CDR3 is 16 amino acids. This chain's CDR3 is CASSLTGVPGDYGYTF. CDR3 coding DNA: TGTGCCAGCAGCTTAACGGGGGTCCCAGGTGACTATGGCTACACCTTC.

This clonotype came up a few times. The chain joins TRBV11-2 to TRBJ2-1, with 10 bases aligning to TRBD2. Germline lookup yields CDR1 SGHAT and CDR2 FQNNGV. The CDR3 runs 14 residues. V shed 4 bases and J 10 bases; nucleotides not matched to a gene: 7. The CDR3 loop reads CASSSAGGSGEQFF. In DNA, the CDR3 is TGTGCCAGCAGCTCAGCGGGGGGGTCTGGGGAGCAGTTCTTC.

This clonotype was observed at least ten times. The CDR3 DNA is TGTGCCAGCAGCTTAGTTCTTCAGGGGGCTGGTGGCTACACCTTC. It codes for CASSLVLQGAGGYTF. The rearrangement uses TRBV7-2 and TRBJ1-2, with 8 bases fitting TRBD1. CDR3 length: 15 residues. In germline, CDR1 is SGHTA, CDR2 FQGNSA. After removal of 1 base from V and 7 bases from J, the junction contained 8 bases not matched to a gene.

The chain links TRBV2 to TRBJ1-1, with TRBD1 as a possible D gene (5 bases). CDR1 and CDR2 (germline): SNHLY, FYNNEI. V lost 8 bases to trimming and J lost 2 bases, with 15 bases between them. This CDR3 comprises 14 residues. The CDR3 nucleotides are TGTGCCAGCCTTAATCAACAGGTCAACACTGAAGCTTTCTTT. It is translated as CASLNQQVNTEAFF.

In its sample, this clonotype was seen a few times. The CDR3 is CASSLISVTVQNTIYF. CDR3 nucleotides: TGTGCCAGCAGCTTAATTTCCGTGACAGTGCAAAACACCATATATTTT. This chain connects TRBV7-2 to TRBJ1-3; weak D call: TRBD1 (5 bases). The CDR3 has 16 amino acids. Germline V gives CDR1 SGHTA, CDR2 FQGNSA. Between the trimmed V and J ends, which lost 2 bases and 6 bases, there was a span of 17 bases.

This clonotype was seen more than once but under ten times. The chain links TRBV30 to TRBJ1-5; TRBD1 matches 9 bases. The junction had 9 bases not matched to a gene; V was cut back by 2 bases and J by 4 bases. The germline V gene has CDR1 GTSNPN and CDR2 SVGIG (reference sequence). This CDR3 comprises 16 residues. CDR3 nucleotide sequence: TGTGCCTGGAGTAGCCCGACAGGGACAGGGAATCAGCCCCAGCATTTT. Translation gives CAWSSPTGTGNQPQHF.

This clonotype was observed many times. This chain connects TRBV2 to TRBJ2-7, with TRBD1 matching over 9 bases. Unmatched junction bases numbered 10, after V lost 7 bases and J lost 6 bases. CDR3 length: 14 amino acids. The V gene's germline CDR1 is SNHLY and CDR2 FYNNEI. CDR3 DNA: TGTGCCAGCATGATTTCGGGACAGGGACCCGAGCAGTACTTC. This gives the protein CASMISGQGPEQYF.

The gene calls are TRBV9 and TRBJ1-5, with D perhaps matching TRBD1 (6 bases). Germline V CDR1 and CDR2: SGDLS, YYNGEE. Trimming stripped 4 bases from V and 4 bases from J, with 9 bases between. The length of the CDR3 is 13 residues. The CDR3 DNA sequence: TGTGCCAGCAGCACAGGGTATAATCAGCCCCAGCATTTT. This gives the protein CASSTGYNQPQHF.

Comment on this clonotype: A much larger clone lies one base from this, so it may be a read error. The gene calls are TRBV6-1 and TRBJ1-5, with D hard to call. CDR3 size: 16 residues. V lost 9 bases to trimming and J lost 0 bases, with 18 bases between them. CDR1 and CDR2 (germline): MNHNS, SASEGT. As DNA, the CDR3 is TGTGCCAGTCTGATCACAGTTTCGGGTAGCAATCAGCCCCAGCATTTT. It is translated as CASLITVSGSNQPQHF.

The rearrangement joins TRBV10-3 to TRBJ1-1; TRBD1 is a possible D gene (5 bases). Deletions cut 6 bases from V and 0 bases from J, with 8 bases between. Germline V lookup: CDR1 ENHRY, CDR2 SYGVKD. The CDR3 loop spans 13 amino acids. In nucleotides, the CDR3 is TGTGCCATCAGACAGGAGATGAACACTGAAGCTTTCTTT. Its translation is CAIRQEMNTEAFF.

The chain joins TRBV5-1 to TRBJ2-2; tentatively, D is TRBD1 (6 bases). CDR1 is SGHRS and CDR2 is YFSETQ in the germline V gene. The V end lost 8 bases, the J end lost 0 bases, and 20 bases lay between the germline ends. The length of the CDR3 is 17 residues. Here the CDR3 DNA reads TGCGCCAGTAACCCCTCGGCCGGGACAACGAACACCGGGGAGCTGTTTTTT. This codes for CASNPSAGTTNTGELFF.

This clonotype was seen many times. The chain employs TRBV12-3 or TRBV12-4 and TRBJ1-6; D gene ambiguous. Trimming cost V 3 bases and J 5 bases, with 8 bases left between them. The CDR3 is 14 residues long. This CDR3 is CASSFGIHNSPLHF. CDR3 bases: TGTGCCAGCAGTTTTGGGATCCATAATTCACCCCTCCACTTT.

Many counts were recorded for this clonotype. One junction end does not reproduce the germline sequence, and a read error may be involved. The genes are TRBV2 and TRBJ1-2; 7 positions match TRBD1. CDR1 and CDR2 from the germline V gene are SNHLY and FYNNEI. The CDR3 has 13 amino acids. CDR3 bases: TGTGCCAGCAGTGTCGATGACAGGGCCCAACGGAAGTTC. Its protein is CASSVDDRAQRKF.

J is TRBJ2-3 and V is TRBV11-2, with TRBD2 matching over 12 bases. Per germline, CDR1 SGHAT and CDR2 FQNNGV. V trimming: 5 bases; J trimming: 0 bases; junction bases outside the gene matches: 6. There are 17 residues in the CDR3. CDR3 loop: CASSPSGLAGSTDTQYF. The CDR3 nucleotides are TGTGCCAGCAGCCCCTCGGGACTAGCGGGCAGCACAGATACGCAGTATTTT.

This clonotype occurred many times. The chain links TRBV12-3 or TRBV12-4 to TRBJ1-1; unclear D gene. The ends were cut back, 2 bases at V and 4 bases at J, with 11 bases in the middle. CDR3 length: 14 amino acids. CDR3 residues: CASSLRLSFTEAFF. The CDR3 DNA reads TGTGCCAGCAGTTTACGGTTATCGTTCACTGAAGCTTTCTTT.

This clonotype has a count of ten or more. The chain has TRBV7-2 and TRBJ1-1; D is unclear. The V and J ends lost 5 bases and 6 bases respectively, with 13 bases between them. The CDR3 runs 13 residues. The germline gives CDR1 SGHTA, CDR2 FQGNSA. CDR3 DNA: TGTGCCAGCAGCACCGGATACAGAGCTGAAGCTTTCTTT. Translation: CASSTGYRAEAFF.